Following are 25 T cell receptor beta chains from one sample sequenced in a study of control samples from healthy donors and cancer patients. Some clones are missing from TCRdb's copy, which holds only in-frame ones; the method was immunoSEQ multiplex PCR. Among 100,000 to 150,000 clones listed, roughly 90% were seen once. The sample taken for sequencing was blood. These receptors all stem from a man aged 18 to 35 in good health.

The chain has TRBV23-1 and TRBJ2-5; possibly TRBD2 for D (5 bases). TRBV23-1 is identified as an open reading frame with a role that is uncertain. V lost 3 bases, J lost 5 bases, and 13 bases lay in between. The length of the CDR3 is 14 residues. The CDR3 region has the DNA TGCGCCAGCAGTCATAGGACGGGCGGGGAGACCCAGTACTTC. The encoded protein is CASSHRTGGETQYF.

CDR3 in DNA: TGCGCCAGCAGCCGAGAGGGGTGGAATTCACCCCTCCACTTT. Translated, it gives CASSREGWNSPLHF. The genes are TRBV5-1 and TRBJ1-6, with D perhaps matching TRBD1 (5 bases). The CDR3 totals 14 residues. V shed 4 bases and J shed 7 bases, with 12 bases lying between them. Germline V gene sequence: CDR1 SGHRS, CDR2 YFSETQ.

CDR3 in DNA: TGTGCCACCAGCAGAACCCGACCGGGACTAGCACCAGAGGATACGCAGTATTTT. Its translation: CATSRTRPGLAPEDTQYF. The V and J genes are TRBV15 and TRBJ2-3; 9 nucleotides align to TRBD2. The CDR3 length is 18 residues. Germline V CDR1 and CDR2: LNHNV, YYDKDF (reference sequence). V was pared by 2 bases and J by 6 bases, with 15 bases of the junction left unmatched.

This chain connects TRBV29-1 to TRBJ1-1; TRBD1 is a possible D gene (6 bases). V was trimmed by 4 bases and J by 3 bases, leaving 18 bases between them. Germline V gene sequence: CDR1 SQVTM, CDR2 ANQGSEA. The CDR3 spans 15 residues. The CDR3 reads CSVGKQGLRDTEAFF. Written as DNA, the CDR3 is TGCAGCGTTGGTAAACAGGGTTTGAGGGACACTGAAGCTTTCTTT.

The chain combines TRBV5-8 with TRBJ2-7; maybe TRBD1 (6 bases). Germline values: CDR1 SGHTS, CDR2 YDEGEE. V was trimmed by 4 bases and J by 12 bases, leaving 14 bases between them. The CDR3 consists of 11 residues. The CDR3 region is CASSLGWGPYF. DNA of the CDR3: TGTGCCAGCAGCCTGGGATGGGGGCCGTACTTC.

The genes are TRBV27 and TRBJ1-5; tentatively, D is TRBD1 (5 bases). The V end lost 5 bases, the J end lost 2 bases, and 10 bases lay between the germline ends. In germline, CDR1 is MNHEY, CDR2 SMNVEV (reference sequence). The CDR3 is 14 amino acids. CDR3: CASSRGRGNQPQHF. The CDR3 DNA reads TGTGCCAGCAGTAGAGGCAGGGGCAATCAGCCCCAGCATTTT.

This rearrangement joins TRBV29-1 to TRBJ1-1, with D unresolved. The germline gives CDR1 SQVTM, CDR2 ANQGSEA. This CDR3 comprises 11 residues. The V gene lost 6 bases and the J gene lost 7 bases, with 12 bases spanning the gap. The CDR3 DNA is TGCAGCGTCATCGGACCGAATGAAGCTTTCTTT. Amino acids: CSVIGPNEAFF.

In DNA form, the CDR3 reads TGTGCCAGCAGCCAACGATGGGGGCCGTACCAAGAGACCCAGTACTTC. This encodes CASSQRWGPYQETQYF. The gene calls are TRBV5-6 and TRBJ2-5; D is possibly TRBD1 (6 bases). CDR1 SGHDT and CDR2 YYEEEE come from the germline V gene. The germline V and J ends were trimmed by 4 bases and 0 bases, with 16 bases remaining between them. The CDR3 runs to 16 residues.

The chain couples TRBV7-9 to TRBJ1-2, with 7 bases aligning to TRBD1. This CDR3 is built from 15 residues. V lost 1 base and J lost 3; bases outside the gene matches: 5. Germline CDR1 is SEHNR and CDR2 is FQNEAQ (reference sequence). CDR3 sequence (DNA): TGTGCCAGCAGCTTAGAACAGACAGGGCACTATGGCTACACCTTC. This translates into CASSLEQTGHYGYTF.

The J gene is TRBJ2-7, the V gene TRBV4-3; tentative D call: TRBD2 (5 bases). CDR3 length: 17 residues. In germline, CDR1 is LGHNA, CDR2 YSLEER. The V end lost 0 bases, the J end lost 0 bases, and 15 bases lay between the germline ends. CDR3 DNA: TGCGCCAGCAGCCAAGATCGTTGGCGGGTTGACTCCTACGAGCAGTACTTC. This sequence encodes CASSQDRWRVDSYEQYF.

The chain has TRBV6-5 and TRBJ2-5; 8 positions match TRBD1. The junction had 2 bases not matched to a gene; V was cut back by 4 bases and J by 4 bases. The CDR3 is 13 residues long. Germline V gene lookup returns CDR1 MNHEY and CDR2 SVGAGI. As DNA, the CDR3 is TGTGCCAGCAGTTGGGACAGGAGAGAGACCCAGTACTTC. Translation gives CASSWDRRETQYF.

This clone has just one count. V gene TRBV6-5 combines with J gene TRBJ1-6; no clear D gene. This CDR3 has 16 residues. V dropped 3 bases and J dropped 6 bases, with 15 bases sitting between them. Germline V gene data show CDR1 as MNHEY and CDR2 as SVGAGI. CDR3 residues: CASSYRAGSSNSPLHF. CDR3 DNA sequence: TGTGCCAGCAGTTATCGGGCCGGAAGCTCTAATTCACCCCTCCACTTT.

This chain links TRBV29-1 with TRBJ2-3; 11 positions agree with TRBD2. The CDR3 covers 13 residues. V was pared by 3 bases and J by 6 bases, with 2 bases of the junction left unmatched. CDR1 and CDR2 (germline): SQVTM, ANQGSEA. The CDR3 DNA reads TGCAGCGTTGAGGCTAGCGGGAGGGATACGCAGTATTTT. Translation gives CSVEASGRDTQYF.

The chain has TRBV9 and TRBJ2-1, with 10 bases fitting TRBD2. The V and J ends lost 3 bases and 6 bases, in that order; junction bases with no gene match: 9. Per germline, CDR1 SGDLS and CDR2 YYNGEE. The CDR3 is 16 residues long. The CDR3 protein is CASSAIGLAAVNEQFF. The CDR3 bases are TGTGCCAGCAGCGCGATAGGACTAGCGGCGGTCAATGAGCAGTTCTTC.

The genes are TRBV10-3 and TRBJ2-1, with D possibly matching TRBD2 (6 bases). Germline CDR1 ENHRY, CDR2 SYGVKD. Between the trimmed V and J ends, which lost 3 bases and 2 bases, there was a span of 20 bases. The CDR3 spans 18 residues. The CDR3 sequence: CAISDISGRAGPYNEQFF. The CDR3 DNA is TGTGCCATCAGTGACATCTCCGGTAGGGCGGGGCCCTACAATGAGCAGTTCTTC.

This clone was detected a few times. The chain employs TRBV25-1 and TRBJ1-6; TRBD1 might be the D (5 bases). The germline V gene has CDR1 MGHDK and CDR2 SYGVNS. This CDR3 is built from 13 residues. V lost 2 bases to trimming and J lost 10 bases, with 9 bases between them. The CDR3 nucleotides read TGTGCCAGCAGTGAACCAGGGCCCTCACCCCTCCACTTT. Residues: CASSEPGPSPLHF.

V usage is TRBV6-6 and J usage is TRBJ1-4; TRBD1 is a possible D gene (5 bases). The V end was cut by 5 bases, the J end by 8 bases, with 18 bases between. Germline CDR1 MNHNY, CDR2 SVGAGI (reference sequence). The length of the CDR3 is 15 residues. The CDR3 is CASSLLGQGGEKLFF. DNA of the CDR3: TGTGCCAGCAGTCTCTTGGGGCAGGGAGGAGAAAAACTGTTTTTT.

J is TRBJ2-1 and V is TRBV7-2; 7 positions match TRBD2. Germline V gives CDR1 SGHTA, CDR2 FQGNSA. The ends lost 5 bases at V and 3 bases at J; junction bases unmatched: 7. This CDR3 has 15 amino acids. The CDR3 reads CASSPPGLNYNEQFF. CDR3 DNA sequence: TGTGCCAGCAGCCCTCCGGGACTAAACTACAATGAGCAGTTCTTC.

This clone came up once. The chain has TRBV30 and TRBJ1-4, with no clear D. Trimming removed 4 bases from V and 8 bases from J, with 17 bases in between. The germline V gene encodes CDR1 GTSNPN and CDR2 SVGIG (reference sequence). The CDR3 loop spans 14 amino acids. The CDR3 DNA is TGTGCCTGGACCCGGGCAAGGCTAGAAGAAAAACTGTTTTTT. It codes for CAWTRARLEEKLFF.

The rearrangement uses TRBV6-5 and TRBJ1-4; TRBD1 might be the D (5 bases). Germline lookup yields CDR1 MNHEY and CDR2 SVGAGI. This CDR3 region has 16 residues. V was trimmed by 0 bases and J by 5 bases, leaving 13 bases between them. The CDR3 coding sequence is TGTGCCAGCAGTTACTCATGGGGACGGCTGAATGAAAAACTGTTTTTT. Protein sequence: CASSYSWGRLNEKLFF.

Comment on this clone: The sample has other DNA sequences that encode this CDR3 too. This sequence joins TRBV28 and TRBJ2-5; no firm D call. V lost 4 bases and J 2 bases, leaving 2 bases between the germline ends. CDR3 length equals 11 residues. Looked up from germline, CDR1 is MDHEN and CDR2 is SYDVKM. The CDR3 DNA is TGTGCCAGCAGTTCGCAAGAGACCCAGTACTTC. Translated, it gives CASSSQETQYF.

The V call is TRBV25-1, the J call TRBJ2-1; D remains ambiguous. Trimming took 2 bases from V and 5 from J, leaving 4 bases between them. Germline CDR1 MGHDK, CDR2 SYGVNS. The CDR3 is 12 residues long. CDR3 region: CASSEGNNEQFF. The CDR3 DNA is TGTGCCAGCAGTGAAGGTAACAATGAGCAGTTCTTC.

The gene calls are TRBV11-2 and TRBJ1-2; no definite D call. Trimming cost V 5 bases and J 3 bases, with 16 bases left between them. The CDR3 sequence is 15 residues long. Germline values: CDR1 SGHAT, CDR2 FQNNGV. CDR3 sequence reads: CASSPQSRSDYGYTF. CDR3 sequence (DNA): TGTGCCAGCAGCCCCCAAAGCAGGTCCGACTATGGCTACACCTTC.

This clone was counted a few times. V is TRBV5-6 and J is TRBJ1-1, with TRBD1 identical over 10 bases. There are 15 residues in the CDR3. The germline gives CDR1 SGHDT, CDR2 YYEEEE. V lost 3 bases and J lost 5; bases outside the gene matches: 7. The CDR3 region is CASSYVGQGETEAFF. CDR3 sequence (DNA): TGTGCCAGCAGCTACGTCGGACAGGGGGAGACTGAAGCTTTCTTT.

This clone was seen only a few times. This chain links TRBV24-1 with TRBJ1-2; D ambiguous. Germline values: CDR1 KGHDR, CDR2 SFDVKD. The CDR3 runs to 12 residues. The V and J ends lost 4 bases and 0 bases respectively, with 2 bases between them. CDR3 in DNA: TGTGCCACCAGTGACACTAACTATGGCTACACCTTC. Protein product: CATSDTNYGYTF.